The 19 T cell receptor beta chains reported below all come from one sample, sequenced in a study of T cells in Graves' hyperthyroidism and ophthalmopathy. Using RNA transcripts as the source, TCR beta CDR3 regions were amplified. With the HTBI primer set, the TCR CDR3 went through a first round of RT-PCR. In TCRdb, the multiplex PCR reads were re-called with MiXCR into one record per CDR3 protein. The data hold under 650,000 distinct CDR3 sequences, with 15% to 20% observed a single time. Material: blood. All receptors derive from a woman in her twenties or thirties with Graves' hyperthyroidism.

The chain recombines TRBV11-2 with TRBJ2-6; either TRBD1 or TRBD2 may fit D (6 bases each). The CDR3 contains 22 residues. CDR1 is SGHAT, CDR2 FQNNGV, per germline. The V gene lost 6 bases and the J gene lost 1 base, with 31 bases spanning the gap. CDR3 protein: CASRYIGAWGAGAPSGANVLTF. The DNA for the CDR3 is TGTGCCAGCAGATATATAGGGGCCTGGGGGGCGGGCGCTCCGTCTGGGGCCAACGTCCTGACTTTC.

The rearrangement joins TRBV9 to TRBJ2-7; D perhaps matches TRBD1 (5 bases). CDR3 length: 15 amino acids. The ends were cut back, 0 bases at V and 3 bases at J, with 13 bases in the middle. Germline V CDR1 and CDR2: SGDLS, YYNGEE. The CDR3 region has the DNA TGTGCCAGCAGCGTAGACGCAGGGCAGGTCTACGAGCAGTACTTC. It is translated as CASSVDAGQVYEQYF.

As to this clonotype: One junction end disagrees with the germline gene, perhaps due to a read error. The rearrangement joins TRBV5-4 to TRBJ2-5; TRBD2 matches 7 bases. This CDR3 comprises 15 residues. Germline V gene data show CDR1 as SGHNT and CDR2 as YYREEE (reference sequence). The CDR3 is CASSWGTSAQENQYF. The CDR3 nucleotides read TGTGCCAGCAGCTGGGGAACTAGCGCCCAAGAGAACCAGTACTTC. The full variable domain, with the rest looked up from reference TRBV5-4 and TRBJ2-5, is ETGVTQSPTHLIKTRGQQVTLRCSSQSGHNTVSWYQQALGQGPQFIFQYYREEENGRGNFPPRFSGLQFPNYSSELNVNALELDDSALYLCASSWGTSAQENQYFGPGTRLLVL.

J is TRBJ1-2 and V is TRBV28; possible D gene TRBD1, 5 bases. Trimming left V 6 bases short and J 8 bases short, with 19 bases between. The CDR3 is 14 residues long. The germline V gene encodes CDR1 MDHEN and CDR2 SYDVKM. In DNA, the CDR3 is TGTGCCAGCAGCACCGGGACTCACACCGACGGCTACACCTTC. It encodes CASSTGTHTDGYTF.

This clonotype was observed at least ten times. The chain links TRBV11-3 to TRBJ2-1; 7 bases map to TRBD2. The germline V gene has CDR1 SGHNT and CDR2 YENEEA. The CDR3 is made up of 15 amino acids. J lost 9 bases, V lost 4 bases, and 12 bases had no gene match. Written as DNA, the CDR3 is TGTGCCAGCAGCTCCTTGTCAGGGACGGGGGGTGAGCAGTTCTTC. This encodes CASSSLSGTGGEQFF.

This clonotype was seen more than once but under ten times. This chain links TRBV5-1 with TRBJ2-7, with D unresolved. The CDR3 has 15 residues. Germline values: CDR1 SGHRS, CDR2 YFSETQ. V lost 3 bases to trimming and J lost 0 bases, with 13 bases between them. This chain's CDR3 is CASSSRHPSSYEQYF. DNA for the CDR3: TGCGCCAGCAGCTCCAGACACCCGAGCTCCTACGAGCAGTACTTC.

The chain carries TRBV7-9 and TRBJ1-4; D is unresolved. This CDR3 contains 13 residues. The germline CDR1 and CDR2 sequences are SEHNR and FQNEAQ (reference sequence). V lost 4 bases to trimming and J lost 11 bases, with 14 bases between them. CDR3 loop: CASSSHLEPKLFF. Here the CDR3 DNA reads TGTGCCAGCAGCTCCCACCTTGAACCGAAACTGTTTTTT.

This clonotype was counted only a few times. V gene TRBV7-9 combines with J gene TRBJ2-5; TRBD2 is a possible D gene (5 bases). The CDR3 is 13 amino acids. Per the germline V gene, CDR1 is SEHNR and CDR2 is FQNEAQ (reference sequence). The V gene lost 10 bases and the J gene lost 5 bases, with 17 bases spanning the gap. For the CDR3, the DNA is TGTGCCACCGCGACCGGGAACGAGGAGACCCAGTACTTC. This codes for CATATGNEETQYF.

This clonotype was picked up many times. The chain is built from TRBV18 and TRBJ1-2; D gene uncertain. Trimming removed 3 bases from V and 3 bases from J, with 14 bases in between. Germline CDR1 is KGHSH and CDR2 is LQKENI. The CDR3 runs 15 residues. The CDR3 DNA reads TGTGCCAGCTCACCTGGGGAGGGAAGAGACTATGGCTACACCTTC. This codes for CASSPGEGRDYGYTF.

This clonotype occurred once. A much larger clone is a single base away; this may be a read error. The chain recombines TRBV28 with TRBJ1-2; the D gene is possibly TRBD1 (5 bases). The length of the CDR3 is 15 residues. CDR1 and CDR2 from the germline V gene are MDHEN and SYDVKM. Here the CDR3 reads CASRGDRDGFYGHTF. The CDR3 coding sequence is TGTGCCAGCAGGGGCGACCGGGACGGGTTCTATGGCCACACCTTC.

This clonotype was detected ten times or more. V gene TRBV18 combines with J gene TRBJ2-1, with no clear D. Germline CDR1 is KGHSH and CDR2 is LQKENI. The length of the CDR3 is 15 residues. The V end was cut by 3 bases, the J end by 6 bases, with 15 bases between. The CDR3 sequence is CASSPTLAVGNEQFF. Written as DNA, the CDR3 is TGTGCCAGCTCACCTACTCTGGCGGTGGGCAATGAGCAGTTCTTC.

This clonotype was detected many times. V and J are TRBV20-1 and TRBJ2-1; 8 bases line up with TRBD2. CDR3 length: 15 amino acids. V lost 0 bases, J lost 4 bases, and 5 bases stayed unmatched. The V gene's germline CDR1 is DFQATT and CDR2 SNEGSKA (reference sequence). The CDR3 protein is CSARDSTSGYNEQFF. The CDR3 DNA reads as TGCAGTGCTAGAGATAGCACTAGCGGATACAATGAGCAGTTCTTC.

The CDR3 region is CASSLGTGRQETQYF. CDR3 bases: TGCGCCAGCAGCTTGGGGACAGGACGGCAAGAGACCCAGTACTTC. The chain is built from TRBV5-1 and TRBJ2-5, with 7 nucleotides matching TRBD1. Germline V gene lookup returns CDR1 SGHRS and CDR2 YFSETQ. CDR3 length: 15 amino acids. V gave up 0 bases and J gave up 2 bases; unmatched junction bases: 4.

Details on this clonotype: A read error may explain this, as a much larger clone is one base away. The rearrangement joins TRBV19 to TRBJ2-3; D not resolved. In germline, CDR1 is LNHDA, CDR2 SQIVND (reference sequence). The V end was cut by 2 bases, the J end by 1 base, with 4 bases between. The CDR3 extends over 13 amino acids. In DNA form, the CDR3 reads TGTGCCAGTAGTATAATGGGCACAGATACGCAGTATTTT. Translated: CASSIMGTDTQYF.

The table lists this clonotype with many counts. Compared with germline, one end of the junction differs, possibly owing to a read error. This chain links TRBV7-7 with TRBJ2-5, with 10 bases aligning to TRBD2. The CDR3 spans 15 residues. The germline V gene has CDR1 SSHAT and CDR2 FNYEAQ (reference sequence). The CDR3 nucleotides read TGTGCTAGCAGCTCCGGACTAGCGGTACAAGAGACCCAGTACTTC. Translating gives CASSSGLAVQETQYF.

The table lists this clonotype with many counts. The chain couples TRBV5-1 to TRBJ1-1; TRBD1 is a possible D gene (6 bases). Germline V lookup: CDR1 SGHRS, CDR2 YFSETQ. CDR3 length equals 13 residues. The V end lost 4 bases, the J end lost 4 bases, and 11 bases lay between the germline ends. The CDR3 DNA is TGCGCCAGCAGCAAACAGGGAAGCACTGAAGCTTTCTTT. Translation: CASSKQGSTEAFF.

There are many counts of this clonotype. CDR3: CASSTGTANTGELFF. The CDR3 coding sequence is TGTGCCAGCAGCACCGGGACAGCGAACACCGGGGAGCTGTTTTTT. The V and J genes are TRBV12-3 or TRBV12-4 and TRBJ2-2, with 7 bases matching TRBD1. This CDR3 has 15 residues. V shed 6 bases, J shed 0 bases, and the junction held 4 bases outside the gene matches.

This clonotype was observed at least ten times. V usage is TRBV7-2 and J usage is TRBJ2-1; 11 bases are shared with TRBD2. Germline-derived CDR1 and CDR2 are SGHTA and FQGNSA. The CDR3 length is 16 residues. Trimming cost V 1 base and J 7 bases; bases outside gene matches: 6. The CDR3 loop reads CASSLEWSSGRNEQFF. CDR3 DNA sequence: TGTGCCAGCAGCTTAGAATGGTCTAGCGGGAGGAATGAGCAGTTCTTC.

As to this clonotype: Given a much more abundant clone one base away, this may be a read error. The chain is built from TRBV7-3 and TRBJ2-1; perhaps TRBD1 as D (5 bases). CDR1 and CDR2 from the germline V gene are SGHTA and FQGTGA. V shed 2 bases and J shed 10 bases, with 12 bases lying between them. CDR3 length: 13 amino acids. CDR3 protein: CASSLGDSREQFF. The DNA of the CDR3 is TGTGCCAGCAGCTTAGGTGACAGCCGGGAGCAGTTCTTC. Filled out from reference TRBV7-3 and TRBJ2-1, the complete variable domain reads GAGVSQTPSNKVTEKGKYVELRCDPISGHTALYWYRQSLGQGPEFLIYFQGTGAADDSGLPNDRFFAVRPEGSVSTLKIQRTERGDSAVYLCASSLGDSREQFFGPGTRLTVL.